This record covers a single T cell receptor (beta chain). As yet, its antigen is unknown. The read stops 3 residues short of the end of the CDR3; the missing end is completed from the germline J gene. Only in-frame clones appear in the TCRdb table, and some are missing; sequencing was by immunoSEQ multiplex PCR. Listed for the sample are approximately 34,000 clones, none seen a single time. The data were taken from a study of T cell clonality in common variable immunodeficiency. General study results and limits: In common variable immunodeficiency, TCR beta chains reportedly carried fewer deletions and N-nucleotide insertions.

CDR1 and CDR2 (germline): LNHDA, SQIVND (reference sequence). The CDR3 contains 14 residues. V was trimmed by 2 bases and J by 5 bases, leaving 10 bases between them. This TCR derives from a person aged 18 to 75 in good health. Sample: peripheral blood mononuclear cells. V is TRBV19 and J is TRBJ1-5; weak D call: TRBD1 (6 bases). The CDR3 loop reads CASSIMGGHQPQHF. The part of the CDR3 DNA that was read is TGTGCCAGTAGTATAATGGGGGGGCATCAGCCC.